This is a list of T cell receptor beta chains from one sample in a study of long-term antiretroviral therapy in people with HIV. Assay used: immunoSEQ multiplex PCR; TCRdb lists only in-frame clones, some missing. The sample carries 20,000 to 30,000 clones, 85% recorded once. The specimen was unsorted PBMCs, collected 2.3 years after starting antiretroviral therapy. The receptors here all came from a man aged 40-49 years with HIV. CDR3s include the opening cysteine and the closing phenylalanine or tryptophan. D genes are given only for firm matches. The size of a clone is reported for some rows only, either as once, few or many, or as a class for expanded clones.

D	V	size	J	CDR3
NA	TRBV5-1	NA	TRBJ1-2	CASRSDVNYGYTF
TRBD2	TRBV6-1	NA	TRBJ2-1	CASSEAPPSGRARDEQFF
TRBD1	TRBV9	NA	TRBJ1-2	CASSALPQGGGYTF
NA	TRBV11-2	NA	TRBJ1-1	CASSGSVNTEAFF
NA	TRBV5-1	NA	TRBJ1-1	CASSLGEGPAFF
NA	TRBV7-6	NA	TRBJ2-2	CASSPNLGQGTNTGELFF
TRBD2	TRBV7-9	NA	TRBJ2-5	CASSFIAGGIETQYF
NA	TRBV2	NA	TRBJ2-1	CASSELNNEQFF
NA	TRBV7-9	NA	TRBJ2-1	CASSLAPRGRGGEQFF
TRBD2	TRBV11-3	NA	TRBJ2-1	CASSRSAGVPYNEQFF
TRBD1	TRBV18	NA	TRBJ2-7	CASSPPGQGSPLYF
NA	TRBV23-1	NA	TRBJ1-2	CATDNRGGQGNYGYTF
NA	TRBV7-3	NA	TRBJ1-1	CASSQGPGKNTEAFF
TRBD2	TRBV6-4	NA	TRBJ2-7	CASSGPGLAGAPYEQYF
NA	TRBV27	NA	TRBJ1-1	CASSSSFPGHRTTEAFF
TRBD1	TRBV7-9	NA	TRBJ1-2	CASSLGQGDYGYTF
TRBD2	TRBV7-8	NA	TRBJ2-2	CASSLALAGNTGELFF
NA	TRBV13	few	TRBJ1-1	CASSPSRGGNTEAFF